These 17 T cell receptor beta chains came from one sample sequenced in a study of blood T cell repertoires in COVID-19. Libraries were prepared by immunoSEQ multiplex PCR; TCRdb keeps only in-frame clonotypes and omits some of them. The sample shows 70,000 to 95,000 clones, about four fifths of them seen only once. Sequencing was performed on peripheral blood. Source of these receptors: a human donor in a cohort sampled during active COVID-19.

V and J are TRBV18 and TRBJ2-2, with 8 bases identical to TRBD1. Germline CDR1 KGHSH, CDR2 LQKENI. The CDR3 is made up of 14 amino acids. The junction had 1 base not matched to a gene; V was cut back by 3 bases and J by 4 bases. The CDR3 coding sequence is TGTGCCAGCTCACCGGGACAGGCCACCGGGGAGCTGTTTTTT. Protein product: CASSPGQATGELFF.

This chain joins TRBV6-5 and TRBJ2-1, with 7 bases matching TRBD2. The CDR3 runs 15 residues. With V trimmed by 5 bases and J by 4 bases, 8 bases remained unmatched. Germline-derived CDR1 and CDR2 are MNHEY and SVGAGI. The CDR3 here is CASSRTSAGYNEQFF. CDR3 nucleotide sequence: TGTGCCAGCAGTCGTACTAGCGCGGGGTACAATGAGCAGTTCTTC.

The V call is TRBV9, the J call TRBJ1-4; D gene ambiguous. The CDR3 length is 15 residues. Between the trimmed V and J ends, which lost 0 bases and 0 bases, there was a span of 6 bases. The germline CDR1 and CDR2 sequences are SGDLS and YYNGEE. For the CDR3, the DNA is TGTGCCAGCAGCGTAGGGCCTGCAACTAATGAAAAACTGTTTTTT. This encodes CASSVGPATNEKLFF.

The chain is built from TRBV18 and TRBJ2-3, with 8 bases fitting TRBD2. The CDR3 extends over 15 amino acids. Germline V gives CDR1 KGHSH, CDR2 LQKENI. V gave up 2 bases and J gave up 0 bases; unmatched junction bases: 1. The chain's CDR3 is CASSPTGGSTDTQYF. The CDR3 bases are TGTGCCAGCTCACCAACGGGGGGGAGCACAGATACGCAGTATTTT.

The genes are TRBV19 and TRBJ1-2, with D perhaps matching TRBD1 (6 bases). The CDR3 runs to 11 residues. Germline CDR1 reads LNHDA; CDR2 reads SQIVND (reference sequence). Trimming removed 8 bases from V and 8 bases from J, with 12 bases in between. CDR3 bases: TGTGCCAGTGGGGGGGGCCGGGGCTACACCTTC. Its translation is CASGGGRGYTF.

The rearrangement uses TRBV6-6 and TRBJ2-2, with a tentative D call TRBD2 (7 bases). CDR3 size: 15 residues. The ends were cut back, 5 bases at V and 6 bases at J, with 16 bases in the middle. Per germline, CDR1 MNHNY and CDR2 SVGAGI (reference sequence). This CDR3 reads CASSPRGAPPGELFF. Written as DNA, the CDR3 is TGTGCCAGCAGTCCCCGGGGGGCCCCCCCCGGGGAGCTGTTTTTT.

This clone was seen once. The gene calls are TRBV5-6 and TRBJ2-5, with a possible D match to TRBD1 (5 bases). In germline, CDR1 is SGHDT, CDR2 YYEEEE. The CDR3 length is 14 residues. Trimming removed 3 bases at V and 1 base at J, with 10 bases between. CDR3 in amino acids: CASSSPGSQETQYF. The DNA for the CDR3 is TGTGCCAGCAGCTCGCCAGGGTCCCAAGAGACCCAGTACTTC.

The J gene is TRBJ2-7, the V gene TRBV19, with D perhaps matching TRBD1 (5 bases). Germline CDR1 and CDR2: LNHDA and SQIVND (reference sequence). The ends were cut back, 1 base at V and 2 bases at J, with 9 bases in the middle. This CDR3 is 14 amino acids long. In nucleotides, the CDR3 is TGTGCCAGTAGTATAGGGGGCAGGACCTACGAGCAGTACTTC. Its translation: CASSIGGRTYEQYF.

V and J are TRBV4-1 and TRBJ1-2; the D is unclear. Germline assignment: CDR1 MGHRA and CDR2 YSYEKL. V lost 5 bases and J 4 bases, leaving 26 bases between the germline ends. This CDR3 has 18 amino acids. CDR3 coding DNA: TGCGCCAGCAGCGCCCGACACCCACAGTCCGGTAATTTCTATGGCTACACCTTC. Translation: CASSARHPQSGNFYGYTF.

The chain is built from TRBV18 and TRBJ2-3; 8 bases fit TRBD2. The CDR3 is 17 amino acids. Germline V gene data show CDR1 as KGHSH and CDR2 as LQKENI. V shed 3 bases, J shed 2 bases, and the junction held 10 bases outside the gene matches. The CDR3 DNA is TGTGCCAGCTCACCTTCGAGGCTGCGGGGGGCCACAGATACGCAGTATTTT. Translating it yields CASSPSRLRGATDTQYF.

This rearrangement joins TRBV27 to TRBJ2-7, with 9 nucleotides matching TRBD1. V was clipped by 3 bases and J by 7 bases; unmatched bases: 10. This CDR3 has 15 residues. The germline CDR1 and CDR2 sequences are MNHEY and SMNVEV (reference sequence). The CDR3 DNA reads as TGTGCCAGCAGTTTTTCGGGACAGGGATCCTGGGAGCAGTACTTC. This codes for CASSFSGQGSWEQYF.

The rearrangement links TRBV29-1 to TRBJ1-3, with D unresolved. This CDR3 is built from 14 residues. The germline gives CDR1 SQVTM, CDR2 ANQGSEA. V lost 3 bases and J 0 bases, leaving 9 bases between the germline ends. CDR3 amino acids: CSVDAGSSGNTIYF. The CDR3 region has the DNA TGCAGCGTTGACGCGGGAAGCTCTGGAAACACCATATATTTT.

This clone turned up a few times. This chain connects TRBV20-1 to TRBJ1-1, with D hard to call. V was pared by 1 base and J by 7 bases, with 4 bases between. Germline V gene sequence: CDR1 DFQATT, CDR2 SNEGSKA (reference sequence). There are 10 residues in the CDR3. The CDR3 loop reads CSARVNEAFF. CDR3 sequence (DNA): TGCAGTGCTAGAGTTAATGAAGCTTTCTTT.

This chain links TRBV7-2 with TRBJ2-5; 13 positions match TRBD2. From germline, CDR1 is SGHTA and CDR2 FQGNSA. The CDR3 is 15 residues long. Trimming cost V 6 bases and J 5 bases; bases outside gene matches: 6. The CDR3 sequence is CASSTTSGGWETQYF. CDR3 sequence (DNA): TGTGCCAGCAGTACGACTAGCGGGGGGTGGGAGACCCAGTACTTC.

The chain carries TRBV30 and TRBJ1-1; TRBD1 matches 9 bases. CDR1 and CDR2 from the germline V gene are GTSNPN and SVGIG (reference sequence). This CDR3 is built from 13 residues. Trimming removed 6 bases from V and 3 bases from J; junction bases left unmatched: 5. The CDR3 DNA reads as TGTGCCTGTGCCAGGGACAGGGACACTGAAGCTTTCTTT. As protein: CACARDRDTEAFF. The full variable domain, completed using reference TRBV30 and TRBJ1-1, is SQTIHQWPATLVQPVGSPLSLECTVEGTSNPNLYWYRQAAGRGLQLLFYSVGIGQISSEVPQNLSASRPQDRQFILSSKKLLLSDSGFYLCACARDRDTEAFFGQGTRLTVV.

This chain joins TRBV19 and TRBJ2-1; TRBD1 aligns across 7 bases. The V gene end was trimmed by 7 bases and the J gene end by 5 bases; junction bases not matched to a gene: 8. Germline V CDR1 and CDR2: LNHDA, SQIVND (reference sequence). The CDR3 spans 14 residues. CDR3 residues: CASTTTGIDNEQFF. The CDR3 DNA follows: TGTGCCAGTACCACGACAGGGATCGACAATGAGCAGTTCTTC.

The V and J genes are TRBV12-3 or TRBV12-4 and TRBJ1-2, with D maybe TRBD1 (5 bases). V lost 5 bases and J lost 4, with 11 bases in between. The CDR3 is made up of 13 amino acids. In nucleotides, the CDR3 is TGTGCCAGCAGTCCCAGGGCCTCCTATGGCTACACCTTC. Protein product: CASSPRASYGYTF.